This entry lists 20 T cell receptor beta chains sequenced from one sample in a study of cytotoxic CD8 clonotypes in ibrutinib-treated CLL. This table comes from immunoSEQ multiplex PCR, and its TCRdb copy is limited to in-frame clones, with some not included. This sample has about 140,000 clones, with 75% to 95% found just once. This material consisted of PBMCs, taken after 12 months of ibrutinib treatment. These TCRs come from a human donor with chronic lymphocytic leukemia.

The chain uses TRBV4-2 and TRBJ2-7; 8 bases fit TRBD2. The length of the CDR3 is 15 residues. The germline V gene has CDR1 LGHNA and CDR2 YNFKEQ. The V segment lost 2 bases and the J segment 6 bases; nucleotides outside the gene matches: 9. In DNA form, the CDR3 reads TGTGCCAGCAGCCAACCTTCGGGACTAGGAGTCGAGCAGTACTTC. It translates to CASSQPSGLGVEQYF.

The genes are TRBV4-3 and TRBJ2-7; the match to TRBD2 covers 8 bases. V was pared by 4 bases and J by 0 bases, with 20 bases of the junction left unmatched. This CDR3 contains 20 residues. CDR1 is LGHNA and CDR2 is YSLEER in the germline V gene. CDR3 nucleotides: TGCGCCAGCAGCCCGTACCTCAGGGTAGGGAGCGGGAGCGCCTCCTACGAGCAGTACTTC. Its translation: CASSPYLRVGSGSASYEQYF.

The chain couples TRBV5-4 to TRBJ2-2, with D perhaps matching TRBD1 or TRBD2 (5 bases each). Germline assignment: CDR1 SGHNT and CDR2 YYREEE (reference sequence). V lost 4 bases, J lost 6 bases, and 13 bases lay in between. The CDR3 runs to 14 residues. The CDR3 region is CASSAWGKPGELFF. Here the CDR3 DNA reads TGTGCCAGCAGCGCGTGGGGGAAGCCCGGGGAGCTGTTTTTT. Using reference TRBV5-4 and TRBJ2-2 for the parts outside the CDR3, the full variable domain is ETGVTQSPTHLIKTRGQQVTLRCSSQSGHNTVSWYQQALGQGPQFIFQYYREEENGRGNFPPRFSGLQFPNYSSELNVNALELDDSALYLCASSAWGKPGELFFGEGSRLTVL.

V and J are TRBV11-2 and TRBJ2-7; possible D gene TRBD2, 5 bases. V was shortened by 5 bases and J by 4 bases, with 18 bases between the two germline ends. This CDR3 has 15 residues. CDR1 is SGHAT and CDR2 is FQNNGV in the germline V gene. CDR3 amino acids: CASSVIPAGMYEQYF. The CDR3, as DNA: TGTGCCAGCAGCGTGATCCCCGCGGGTATGTACGAGCAGTACTTC.

This clone occurred once. The genes are TRBV7-2 and TRBJ2-1, with 7 bases identical to TRBD2. Trimming at V came to 5 bases and at J to 5 bases, leaving 6 bases not matched to a gene. CDR3 size: 14 residues. The germline CDR1 and CDR2 sequences are SGHTA and FQGNSA. The CDR3, as DNA: TGTGCCAGCAGCCCAACTAGCGACCACAATGAGCAGTTCTTC. Translation: CASSPTSDHNEQFF.

The chain carries TRBV7-2 and TRBJ2-3; perhaps TRBD2 as D (6 bases). CDR1 and CDR2 (germline): SGHTA, FQGNSA. The CDR3 is made up of 15 amino acids. Trimming took off 2 bases at V and 0 bases at J, with 9 bases between the two ends. The CDR3 DNA reads TGTGCCAGCAGCTTACAAAGCGGGAGCACAGATACGCAGTATTTT. This encodes CASSLQSGSTDTQYF. Together with reference TRBV7-2 and TRBJ2-3, the CDR3 gives the full variable domain: GAGVSQSPSNKVTEKGKDVELRCDPISGHTALYWYRQSLGQGLEFLIYFQGNSAPDKSGLPSDRFSAERTGGSVSTLTIQRTQQEDSAVYLCASSLQSGSTDTQYFGPGTRLTVL.

This chain links TRBV5-6 with TRBJ1-5; D not certain. V was shortened by 3 bases and J by 2 bases, with 3 bases between the two germline ends. CDR3 length equals 12 residues. Per the germline V gene, CDR1 is SGHDT and CDR2 is YYEEEE. The CDR3 protein is CASSWGNQPQHF. CDR3 nucleotides: TGTGCCAGCAGCTGGGGCAATCAGCCCCAGCATTTT.

About this clone itself: This CDR3 is also generated by other DNA sequences in the sample. The CDR3 here is CASRGGSNQPQHF. CDR3 in DNA: TGTGCCAGCAGAGGGGGTAGCAATCAGCCCCAGCATTTT. V usage is TRBV28 and J usage is TRBJ1-5; a weak D match, TRBD1 (6 bases). The germline V gene encodes CDR1 MDHEN and CDR2 SYDVKM. The CDR3 has 13 residues. V lost 6 bases and J 0 bases, leaving 6 bases between the germline ends.

This chain uses TRBV28 with TRBJ1-2; the D gene is possibly TRBD1 (5 bases). This CDR3 is 17 amino acids long. In germline, CDR1 is MDHEN, CDR2 SYDVKM. The germline V and J ends were trimmed by 4 bases and 1 base, with 19 bases remaining between them. CDR3 bases: TGTGCCAGCAGTTCCCACAATCGGGGGGAGAGTAACTATGGCTACACCTTC. Protein sequence: CASSSHNRGESNYGYTF.

This chain joins TRBV7-9 and TRBJ2-5; 13 bases match TRBD2. This CDR3 is 16 amino acids long. Germline trimming cut 5 bases from V and 0 bases from J; bases unmatched to any gene: 3. Germline-derived CDR1 and CDR2 are SEHNR and FQNEAQ (reference sequence). The CDR3 nucleotides read TGTGCCAGCAGCCCTGGGACTAGCGGGAACCAAGAGACCCAGTACTTC. Translating it yields CASSPGTSGNQETQYF.

This chain uses TRBV30 with TRBJ2-2, with D perhaps matching TRBD2 (5 bases). Germline V gives CDR1 GTSNPN, CDR2 SVGIG (reference sequence). The V and J ends lost 6 bases and 4 bases respectively, with 18 bases between them. The CDR3 consists of 15 residues. CDR3 loop: CACAGGGSVTGELFF. The CDR3 DNA sequence: TGTGCCTGCGCCGGCGGTGGGAGTGTCACCGGGGAGCTGTTTTTT.

This rearrangement joins TRBV18 to TRBJ1-2, with 7 bases identical to TRBD1. The CDR3 is made up of 15 amino acids. Trimming at V came to 3 bases and at J to 3 bases, leaving 7 bases not matched to a gene. Germline CDR1 and CDR2: KGHSH and LQKENI. CDR3 protein: CASSPRQGWDYGYTF. Written as DNA, the CDR3 is TGTGCCAGCTCACCCCGACAGGGTTGGGACTATGGCTACACCTTC.

The chain uses TRBV4-3 and TRBJ1-1; D call uncertain. V shed 0 bases and J shed 1 base, with 3 bases lying between them. This CDR3 is built from 13 residues. Germline V gene data show CDR1 as LGHNA and CDR2 as YSLEER. The CDR3 sequence is CASSQEQNTEAFF. CDR3 sequence (DNA): TGCGCCAGCAGCCAAGAGCAGAACACTGAAGCTTTCTTT.

The V and J genes are TRBV30 and TRBJ2-7; D tentatively fits TRBD1 or TRBD2 (5 bases each). Germline CDR1 reads GTSNPN; CDR2 reads SVGIG (reference sequence). The CDR3 sequence is 12 residues long. The V end lost 0 bases, the J end lost 7 bases, and 10 bases lay between the germline ends. The CDR3 here is CAWSVGTREQYF. The CDR3 nucleotides read TGTGCCTGGAGTGTGGGGACGAGGGAGCAGTACTTC. The full variable domain, completed using reference TRBV30 and TRBJ2-7, is SQTIHQWPATLVQPVGSPLSLECTVEGTSNPNLYWYRQAAGRGLQLLFYSVGIGQISSEVPQNLSASRPQDRQFILSSKKLLLSDSGFYLCAWSVGTREQYFGPGTRLTVT.

This clone has just one count. This chain connects TRBV27 to TRBJ2-7; 7 bases fit TRBD1. The CDR3 totals 14 residues. CDR1 is MNHEY and CDR2 is SMNVEV in the germline V gene (reference sequence). V shed 0 bases and J 2 bases; nucleotides not matched to a gene: 1. DNA for the CDR3: TGTGCCAGCAGTTTATCCGGGACAGCCTACGAGCAGTACTTC. Residues: CASSLSGTAYEQYF.

This rearrangement joins TRBV5-1 to TRBJ2-2; a possible D gene is TRBD2 (6 bases). The CDR3 is 13 residues long. Germline V gene lookup returns CDR1 SGHRS and CDR2 YFSETQ. V lost 4 bases and J lost 4, with 8 bases in between. The CDR3 is CASSPGSTGELFF. DNA for the CDR3: TGCGCCAGCAGCCCCGGGAGCACCGGGGAGCTGTTTTTT.

This sequence joins TRBV25-1 and TRBJ1-2, with no clear D. This CDR3 is built from 12 residues. Germline-derived CDR1 and CDR2 are MGHDK and SYGVNS. Deletions cut 8 bases from V and 4 bases from J, with 11 bases between. CDR3 loop: CASGRESYGYTF. As DNA, the CDR3 is TGTGCCAGCGGACGGGAGTCCTATGGCTACACCTTC.

The sample holds one count of this clone. The chain combines TRBV28 with TRBJ1-1, with 7 nucleotides matching TRBD1. Germline V CDR1 and CDR2: MDHEN, SYDVKM. The CDR3 extends over 15 amino acids. J gave up 2 bases and V 7 bases, and 10 bases lay outside the gene matches. The CDR3 sequence: CASILLDRVNTEAFF. The CDR3 DNA follows: TGTGCCAGCATTTTGTTAGACAGGGTCAACACTGAAGCTTTCTTT. Variable domain in full (rest from reference TRBV28 and TRBJ1-1): DVKVTQSSRYLVKRTGEKVFLECVQDMDHENMFWYRQDPGLGLRLIYFSYDVKMKEKGDIPEGYSVSREKKERFSLILESASTNQTSMYLCASILLDRVNTEAFFGQGTRLTVV.

The chain couples TRBV5-1 to TRBJ2-2, with D perhaps matching TRBD1 (6 bases). The V end was cut by 3 bases, the J end by 1 base, with 16 bases between. Per the germline V gene, CDR1 is SGHRS and CDR2 is YFSETQ. CDR3 size: 17 residues. The CDR3: CASSYEEGVENTGELFF. CDR3 DNA sequence: TGCGCCAGCAGCTACGAAGAGGGGGTGGAGAACACCGGGGAGCTGTTTTTT.

The chain couples TRBV27 to TRBJ2-1; D might be TRBD2 (6 bases). Trimming took off 1 base at V and 9 bases at J, with 16 bases between the two ends. Per germline, CDR1 MNHEY and CDR2 SMNVEV (reference sequence). The CDR3 loop spans 15 amino acids. CDR3 nucleotide sequence: TGTGCCAGCAGTTTATTAGGGACTGCGTTATCTGAGCAGTTCTTC. Amino acids: CASSLLGTALSEQFF.